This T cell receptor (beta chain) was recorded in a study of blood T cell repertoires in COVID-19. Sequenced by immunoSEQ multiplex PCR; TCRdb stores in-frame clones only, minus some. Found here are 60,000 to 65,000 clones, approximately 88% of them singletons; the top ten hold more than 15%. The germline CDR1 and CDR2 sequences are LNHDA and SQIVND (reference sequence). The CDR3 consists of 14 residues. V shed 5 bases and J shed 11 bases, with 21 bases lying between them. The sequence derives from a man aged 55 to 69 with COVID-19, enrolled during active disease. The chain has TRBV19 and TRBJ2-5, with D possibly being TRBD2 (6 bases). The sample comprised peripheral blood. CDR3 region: CASSSGRLGREQYF. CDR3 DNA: TGTGCCAGTAGTTCGGGCCGACTAGGAAGGGAACAGTACTTC.